The 30 T cell receptor beta chains given below trace back to one sample, sequenced in a study of OX40 agonist ivuxolimab in advanced cancers. Only in-frame clones appear in the TCRdb table, and some are missing; sequencing was by immunoSEQ multiplex PCR. Here the sample spans about 110,000 clones, approximately 90% being singletons. This specimen was CD4+ or CD8+ T cells sorted from blood, taken in a trial of the OX40 agonist ivuxolimab. Receptors were obtained from an adult with an advanced solid tumor such as melanoma, head and neck, liver or kidney cancer.

The genes are TRBV11-2 and TRBJ2-1; perhaps TRBD2 as D (6 bases). Trimming cost V 3 bases and J 3 bases, with 12 bases left between them. CDR3 length equals 15 residues. Per germline, CDR1 SGHAT and CDR2 FQNNGV. CDR3 nucleotides: TGTGCCAGCAGCTTGCTCGGCGGGGACTACAATGAGCAGTTCTTC. Encoded protein: CASSLLGGDYNEQFF.

The genes are TRBV19 and TRBJ2-4; D remains unclear. The V gene's germline CDR1 is LNHDA and CDR2 SQIVND (reference sequence). CDR3 length: 13 amino acids. With 0 bases removed from V and 8 bases from J, the gap between germline ends came to 8 bases. CDR3 sequence (DNA): TGTGCCAGTAGTATAGATCATCAGTACATTCAGTACTTC. As protein: CASSIDHQYIQYF.

As for this clone: Within the sample, other DNA sequences also encode this same CDR3. The chain recombines TRBV18 with TRBJ2-5; D unresolved. This CDR3 region has 11 residues. The germline V gene has CDR1 KGHSH and CDR2 LQKENI. Trimming left V 1 base short and J 5 bases short, with 2 bases between. The CDR3 DNA is TGTGCCAGCTCACCACGGGAGACCCAGTACTTC. Its translation: CASSPRETQYF.

This rearrangement joins TRBV9 to TRBJ2-5, with 10 nucleotides matching TRBD2. The germline gives CDR1 SGDLS, CDR2 YYNGEE. The CDR3 loop spans 16 amino acids. The ends lost 0 bases at V and 2 bases at J; junction bases unmatched: 4. The CDR3 DNA sequence: TGTGCCAGCAGCGTAGGGACTAGCGGCCAACAAGAGACCCAGTACTTC. The encoded protein is CASSVGTSGQQETQYF.

The chain combines TRBV19 with TRBJ2-2; D tentatively reads TRBD1 or TRBD2 (5 bases each). V shed 5 bases and J shed 2 bases, with 9 bases lying between them. The germline gives CDR1 LNHDA, CDR2 SQIVND (reference sequence). This CDR3 comprises 14 residues. CDR3 sequence reads: CASSPGTNTGELFF. In DNA, the CDR3 is TGTGCCAGTAGTCCCGGGACCAACACCGGGGAGCTGTTTTTT.

The V call is TRBV19, the J call TRBJ2-7, with a weak D call TRBD1 (10 bases). V was trimmed by 5 bases and J by 3 bases, leaving 17 bases between them. Per germline, CDR1 LNHDA and CDR2 SQIVND (reference sequence). This CDR3 is built from 15 residues. The CDR3 bases are TGTGCCAGTAGTCTAGCGGGACAGGGGATCTACGAGCAGTACTTC. It yields the protein CASSLAGQGIYEQYF.

The chain is built from TRBV30 and TRBJ2-7, with D uncertain. Per germline, CDR1 GTSNPN and CDR2 SVGIG (reference sequence). The V and J ends lost 0 bases and 5 bases respectively, with 17 bases between them. The CDR3 sequence is 15 residues long. The CDR3 reads CAWSVFFPSRNEQYF. Written as DNA, the CDR3 is TGTGCCTGGAGTGTATTTTTCCCGAGCAGGAACGAGCAGTACTTC. The complete variable domain, with remaining parts taken from reference TRBV30 and TRBJ2-7, reads SQTIHQWPATLVQPVGSPLSLECTVEGTSNPNLYWYRQAAGRGLQLLFYSVGIGQISSEVPQNLSASRPQDRQFILSSKKLLLSDSGFYLCAWSVFFPSRNEQYFGPGTRLTVT.

The chain uses TRBV18 and TRBJ2-5; 7 positions agree with TRBD2. V lost 3 bases to trimming and J lost 4 bases; unmatched junction nucleotides: 11. The CDR3 runs 16 residues. Germline CDR1 reads KGHSH; CDR2 reads LQKENI. Here the CDR3 reads CASSPRLALSGETQYF. CDR3 coding DNA: TGTGCCAGCTCACCGAGACTAGCTCTATCCGGAGAGACCCAGTACTTC.

The chain uses TRBV18 and TRBJ2-5; D is possibly TRBD1 or TRBD2 (5 bases each). The CDR3 is 14 residues long. Germline values: CDR1 KGHSH, CDR2 LQKENI. With 0 bases removed from V and 7 bases from J, the gap between germline ends came to 12 bases. CDR3 loop: CASSPPSRGGTQYF. The CDR3 DNA is TGTGCCAGCTCACCACCGTCTCGGGGCGGGACCCAGTACTTC.

The CDR3 region has the DNA TGCGCCAGCAGGCGGGACTTACCTTACGAGCAGTACTTC. Translated, it gives CASRRDLPYEQYF. This chain connects TRBV5-1 to TRBJ2-7; possible D gene TRBD2, 6 bases. The germline CDR1 and CDR2 sequences are SGHRS and YFSETQ. Trimming cost V 5 bases and J 4 bases, with 13 bases left between them. The CDR3 contains 13 residues. Supplemented by reference TRBV5-1 and TRBJ2-7, the full variable domain reads KAGVTQTPRYLIKTRGQQVTLSCSPISGHRSVSWYQQTPGQGLQFLFEYFSETQRNKGNFPGRFSGRQFSNSRSEMNVSTLELGDSALYLCASRRDLPYEQYFGPGTRLTVT.

The V gene is TRBV6-5, the J gene TRBJ1-4, with 8 bases that match TRBD1. V shed 6 bases, J shed 12 bases, and the junction held 15 bases outside the gene matches. CDR1 and CDR2 (germline): MNHEY, SVGAGI. This CDR3 has 15 amino acids. In nucleotides, the CDR3 is TGTGCCAGCAGCGACGGGACAGGTGTCTTTGGGGAACTGTTTTTT. Amino acids: CASSDGTGVFGELFF.

The rearrangement links TRBV7-9 to TRBJ2-3; D is unclear. V was clipped by 8 bases and J by 0 bases, with 9 bases between them. The CDR3 loop spans 13 amino acids. From germline, CDR1 is SEHNR and CDR2 FQNEAQ (reference sequence). CDR3 protein: CASGQVSTDTQYF. CDR3 DNA: TGTGCCAGCGGCCAGGTTAGCACAGATACGCAGTATTTT.

The J gene is TRBJ2-1, the V gene TRBV7-9, with TRBD2 matching 8 bases. The junction had 8 bases not matched to a gene; V was cut back by 1 base and J by 3 bases. This CDR3 has 17 residues. CDR1 is SEHNR and CDR2 is FQNEAQ in the germline V gene (reference sequence). In DNA, the CDR3 is TGTGCCAGCAGCTTAGACTCTGGGCTAGCGGGCTACAATGAGCAGTTCTTC. It codes for CASSLDSGLAGYNEQFF. Full variable domain (outside the CDR3, taken from reference TRBV7-9 and TRBJ2-1): DTGVSQNPRHKITKRGQNVTFRCDPISEHNRLYWYRQTLGQGPEFLTYFQNEAQLEKSRLLSDRFSAERPKGSFSTLEIQRTEQGDSAMYLCASSLDSGLAGYNEQFFGPGTRLTVL.

The gene calls are TRBV19 and TRBJ1-4; D not resolved. Germline CDR1 reads LNHDA; CDR2 reads SQIVND (reference sequence). CDR3 size: 15 residues. V was pared by 6 bases and J by 7 bases, with 18 bases between. CDR3 nucleotides: TGTGCCAGTAGCCAGAGAAGGTCCGGGAGTGAAAAACTGTTTTTT. The encoded protein is CASSQRRSGSEKLFF. Variable domain in full (rest from reference TRBV19 and TRBJ1-4): DGGITQSPKYLFRKEGQNVTLSCEQNLNHDAMYWYRQDPGQGLRLIYYSQIVNDFQKGDIAEGYSVSREKKESFPLTVTSAQKNPTAFYLCASSQRRSGSEKLFFGSGTQLSVL.

This clone was counted a single time. J is TRBJ2-7 and V is TRBV5-1; D is possibly TRBD1 or TRBD2 (5 bases each). Trimming removed 0 bases from V and 6 bases from J, with 22 bases in between. The CDR3 sequence is 17 residues long. Germline V gene sequence: CDR1 SGHRS, CDR2 YFSETQ. CDR3 sequence reads: CASSLAGSGTAGVEQYF. The CDR3 nucleotides read TGCGCCAGCAGCTTGGCAGGCTCCGGGACCGCAGGTGTCGAGCAGTACTTC.

This chain joins TRBV6-5 and TRBJ1-6; 8 nucleotides align to TRBD1. V was pared by 4 bases and J by 6 bases, with 5 bases of the junction left unmatched. This CDR3 comprises 15 residues. CDR1 and CDR2 from the germline V gene are MNHEY and SVGAGI. CDR3 protein: CASSLRQGSNSPLHF. For the CDR3, the DNA is TGTGCCAGCAGTTTGAGACAGGGGAGTAATTCACCCCTCCACTTT.

V is TRBV19 and J is TRBJ2-3; 11 nucleotides line up with TRBD1. CDR1 is LNHDA and CDR2 is SQIVND in the germline V gene (reference sequence). The CDR3 is 15 residues long. After removal of 5 bases from V and 3 bases from J, the junction contained 4 bases not matched to a gene. The DNA of the CDR3 is TGTGCCAGTAGTCACCGGGACAGGGGGACAGATACGCAGTATTTT. Translation gives CASSHRDRGTDTQYF. The full variable domain, in which reference TRBV19 and TRBJ2-3 provide the parts outside the CDR3, is DGGITQSPKYLFRKEGQNVTLSCEQNLNHDAMYWYRQDPGQGLRLIYYSQIVNDFQKGDIAEGYSVSREKKESFPLTVTSAQKNPTAFYLCASSHRDRGTDTQYFGPGTRLTVL.

J is TRBJ1-3 and V is TRBV10-1; maybe TRBD1 (5 bases). The V end lost 8 bases, the J end lost 2 bases, and 13 bases lay between the germline ends. The CDR3 consists of 14 residues. The germline V gene has CDR1 WNHNN and CDR2 SYGVQD (reference sequence). The CDR3 DNA reads TGCGCCAGCTCCCCAGGGAACGCTGGAAACACCATATATTTT. Protein product: CASSPGNAGNTIYF.

The chain joins TRBV5-6 to TRBJ2-7; TRBD1 aligns across 10 bases. The CDR3 loop spans 15 amino acids. The V gene's germline CDR1 is SGHDT and CDR2 YYEEEE. Trimming took 2 bases from V and 3 from J; bases not matched to a gene: 5. The CDR3 loop is CASSFRDRGLYEQYF. As DNA, the CDR3 is TGTGCCAGCAGCTTCCGGGACAGGGGACTCTACGAGCAGTACTTC.

This clone was counted once. The gene calls are TRBV10-3 and TRBJ2-2; 10 bases fit TRBD2. The CDR3 is made up of 16 amino acids. Trimming cost V 3 bases and J 3 bases; bases outside gene matches: 4. Germline V lookup: CDR1 ENHRY, CDR2 SYGVKD. CDR3 DNA sequence: TGTGCCATCAGTGACTTAGCGGGAGGCTACACCGGGGAGCTGTTTTTT. Its translation: CAISDLAGGYTGELFF.

The V and J genes are TRBV4-1 and TRBJ2-3; the match to TRBD2 covers 11 bases. CDR3 size: 17 residues. CDR1 is MGHRA, CDR2 YSYEKL, per germline. The junction had 6 bases not matched to a gene; V was cut back by 0 bases and J by 4 bases. The CDR3 protein is CASSQDRTSGSSDTQYF. CDR3 nucleotide sequence: TGCGCCAGCAGCCAAGATCGAACTAGCGGGAGTTCAGATACGCAGTATTTT.

This chain uses TRBV7-3 with TRBJ2-7; no definite D call. The length of the CDR3 is 19 residues. From germline, CDR1 is SGHTA and CDR2 FQGTGA. The V and J ends lost 0 bases and 4 bases respectively, with 25 bases between them. CDR3 amino acids: CASSLTAKMLGLLFYEQYF. For the CDR3, the DNA is TGTGCCAGCAGCTTAACCGCGAAGATGCTGGGCCTCCTATTTTACGAGCAGTACTTC.

As concerns this clone: The same CDR3 also results from other DNA sequences found in this sample. V and J are TRBV6-1 and TRBJ2-7; D may be TRBD1 (6 bases). With 6 bases removed from V and 2 bases from J, the gap between germline ends came to 11 bases. Germline V gives CDR1 MNHNS, CDR2 SASEGT. There are 13 residues in the CDR3. The CDR3 sequence is CASSPGQTYEQYF. The CDR3 DNA reads TGTGCCAGCAGCCCCGGACAGACCTACGAGCAGTACTTC.

The CDR3 reads CASSWAARTSGYGNEQFF. The CDR3 nucleotides read TGCGCCAGCAGCTGGGCGGCCCGAACTAGCGGGTATGGGAATGAGCAGTTCTTC. The chain uses TRBV5-1 and TRBJ2-1; 9 bases agree with TRBD2. Germline V gene data show CDR1 as SGHRS and CDR2 as YFSETQ. The V and J ends lost 3 bases and 7 bases, in that order; junction bases with no gene match: 17. The CDR3 totals 18 residues.

The V call is TRBV25-1, the J call TRBJ1-1, with D possibly TRBD1 on 5 matching bases. This CDR3 has 13 residues. The V gene's germline CDR1 is MGHDK and CDR2 SYGVNS. The V end was cut by 4 bases, the J end by 1 base, with 7 bases between. The CDR3 protein is CASSARGNTEAFF. Written as DNA, the CDR3 is TGTGCCAGCAGTGCGAGGGGGAACACTGAAGCTTTCTTT.

V usage is TRBV27 and J usage is TRBJ1-5, with no clear D. From germline, CDR1 is MNHEY and CDR2 SMNVEV (reference sequence). Deletions cut 3 bases from V and 7 bases from J, with 10 bases between. The CDR3 is 13 amino acids. The CDR3 DNA reads as TGTGCCAGCAGTTTGGCTGTTCGACAGCCCCAGCATTTT. It is translated as CASSLAVRQPQHF.

The V gene is TRBV10-3, the J gene TRBJ1-3; maybe TRBD1 (5 bases). The V and J ends lost 0 bases and 0 bases respectively, with 9 bases between them. Per germline, CDR1 ENHRY and CDR2 SYGVKD. The CDR3 sequence is 16 residues long. CDR3 residues: CAISESGVDSGNTIYF. The CDR3 bases are TGTGCCATCAGTGAGTCAGGGGTGGACTCTGGAAACACCATATATTTT.

The chain couples TRBV5-4 to TRBJ2-3; TRBD1 agrees at 8 bases. Unmatched junction bases numbered 6, after V lost 2 bases and J lost 1 base. The CDR3 has 16 amino acids. In germline, CDR1 is SGHNT, CDR2 YYREEE (reference sequence). The CDR3 DNA sequence: TGTGCCAGCAGCTTTAATCCGACAGGGGGCACAGATACGCAGTATTTT. Translated, it gives CASSFNPTGGTDTQYF.

In nucleotides, the CDR3 is TGTGCCAGCAGAACCGCCAGTGGGACCTACGAGCAGTACTTC. This encodes CASRTASGTYEQYF. The rearrangement uses TRBV6-1 and TRBJ2-7; D call uncertain. V lost 6 bases and J 2 bases, leaving 14 bases between the germline ends. Germline CDR1 MNHNS, CDR2 SASEGT. The CDR3 loop spans 14 amino acids.

The chain is built from TRBV7-9 and TRBJ2-5, with a weak D call TRBD2 (5 bases). In germline, CDR1 is SEHNR, CDR2 FQNEAQ (reference sequence). The CDR3 loop spans 13 amino acids. Trimming removed 0 bases from V and 5 bases from J, with 7 bases in between. This CDR3 is CASSLAPGETQYF. The CDR3 DNA is TGTGCCAGCAGCTTAGCCCCGGGGGAGACCCAGTACTTC. The variable domain in full, with the rest retrieved from reference TRBV7-9 and TRBJ2-5, is DTGVSQNPRHKITKRGQNVTFRCDPISEHNRLYWYRQTLGQGPEFLTYFQNEAQLEKSRLLSDRFSAERPKGSFSTLEIQRTEQGDSAMYLCASSLAPGETQYFGPGTRLLVL.